These T cell receptor beta chains were read from a single sample in a study of somatic mutations in cytotoxic T cells in rheumatoid arthritis. This table comes from immunoSEQ multiplex PCR, and its TCRdb copy is limited to in-frame clones, with some not included. The sample records about 19,000 clones, 70% to 90% being singletons. The sequenced material came from CD8+ T cells sorted from blood. The receptors here all came from an adult with rheumatoid arthritis. CDR3s include the opening cysteine and the closing phenylalanine or tryptophan. The order of the fields is J gene, V gene, CDR3 length, CDR3 protein.

>TRBJ1-4|TRBV14|13
CASSTPGNEKLFF
>TRBJ1-4|TRBV27|14
CASSFSETNEKLFF
>TRBJ1-2|TRBV7-6|14
CASSLSGTGDGYTF
>TRBJ2-5|TRBV6-5|15
CASSFQGGLQETQYF
>TRBJ2-1|TRBV7-9|19
CASSSPGIVAGGTYNEQFF
>TRBJ1-1|TRBV2|14
CASSAGGGNTEAFF
>TRBJ1-3|TRBV30|12
CAWSGQGNTIYF
>TRBJ2-1|TRBV7-9|13
CASSPRQKNEQFF
>TRBJ2-5|TRBV10-3|19
CAISETGTSGGAVLETQYF
>TRBJ1-3|TRBV4-3|16
CASSQEGQGSGNTIYF
>TRBJ2-2|TRBV10-3|14
CAISVGTETGELFF
>TRBJ2-7|TRBV7-8|14
CASSPGQGAGEQYF
>TRBJ2-7|TRBV6-5|16
CASSYDPRTGSYEQYF
>TRBJ2-1|TRBV6-5|14
CASSVRGGSMEQFF
>TRBJ2-5|TRBV11-2|16
CASSLVVAGPLGTQYF
>TRBJ1-5|TRBV7-9|15
CASSRRKNSNQPQHF
>TRBJ2-5|TRBV7-9|16
CASSLFPGQGGETQYF
>TRBJ2-3|TRBV7-2|16
CASSPAVQRYTDTQYF
>TRBJ2-7|TRBV30|12
CAWSVGTDEQYF
>TRBJ1-1|TRBV7-6|14
CASSPGSGGTEAFF
>TRBJ1-1|TRBV7-9|13
CASTEEGGTEAFF
>TRBJ2-7|TRBV6-1|16
CASSGGTSGGTYEQYF
>TRBJ1-2|TRBV2|13
CASSEHGQSVLTF
>TRBJ2-7|TRBV19|13
CASSMVGSDEQYF
>TRBJ2-1|TRBV5-1|13
CASSLVGGGEQFF
>TRBJ2-7|TRBV19|14
CASSTQVPPYEQYF
>TRBJ2-2|TRBV27|12
CASSFNTGELFF
>TRBJ1-5|TRBV4-3|17
CASSQDQDRGSNQPQHF
>TRBJ2-7|TRBV28|14
CASSLSDRAYEQYF
>TRBJ1-3|TRBV9|17
CASTLGTAQISGNTIYF
>TRBJ2-3|TRBV10-2|15
CASSGTSGGADTQYF